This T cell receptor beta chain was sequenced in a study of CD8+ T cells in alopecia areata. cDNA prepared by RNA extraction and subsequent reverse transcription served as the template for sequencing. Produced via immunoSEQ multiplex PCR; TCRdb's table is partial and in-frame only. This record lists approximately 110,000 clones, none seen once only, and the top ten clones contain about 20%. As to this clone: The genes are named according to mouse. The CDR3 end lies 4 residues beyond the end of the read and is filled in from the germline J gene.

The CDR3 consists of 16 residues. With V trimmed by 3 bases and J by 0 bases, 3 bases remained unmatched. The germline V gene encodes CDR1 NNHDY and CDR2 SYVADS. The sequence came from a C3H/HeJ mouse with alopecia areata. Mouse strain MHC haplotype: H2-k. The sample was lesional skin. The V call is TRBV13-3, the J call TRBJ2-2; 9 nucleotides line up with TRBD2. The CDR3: CASSALGGTNTGQLYF. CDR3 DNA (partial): TGTGCCAGCAGTGCCCTGGGGGGGACAAACACCGGG.